This T cell receptor beta chain was found in a study of human T cells and chemical hapten exposure. Time point here: patch test 1, 2 weeks after DPC sensitization. The treatment was: therapeutic diphenylcyclopropenone sensitization with weekly scalp DPC. This clonotype showed up many times. Germline trimming cut 0 bases from V and 8 bases from J; bases unmatched to any gene: 11. CDR1 and CDR2 (germline): GTSNPN, SVGIG (reference sequence). The CDR3 is 16 amino acids. Unique molecular identifiers were affixed to discrete cDNA molecules within the library. In TCRdb, the RACE reads were re-called with MiXCR into one record per CDR3 protein. Of tens of thousands of distinct CDR3 sequences listed, 7.5% to 10% were seen once; the top ten hold about 3.1%.

The chain has TRBV30 and TRBJ1-4, with TRBD1 identical over 8 bases. The TCR originated in a woman aged 40 to 50 with alopecia areata. Some clones in this sample may be carry-over from other donors' samples. The sample here was whole blood, taken in connection with sensitization to the hapten diphenylcyclopropenone (DPC). For the CDR3, the DNA is TGTGCCTGGAGTGTACGACCGACAGGGGTAAACGAAAAACTGTTTTTT. This sequence encodes CAWSVRPTGVNEKLFF.